These 27 T cell receptor beta chains came from one sample sequenced in a study of control samples from healthy donors and cancer patients. The protocol was immunoSEQ multiplex PCR, while the TCRdb copy is restricted to in-frame clones and leaves out a portion. In the table there are about 100,000 clones, over 75% of which are singletons. The specimen sequenced was blood. These receptors came from a woman aged 45-59 years in good health.

The chain uses TRBV7-3 and TRBJ2-3, with 7 bases matching TRBD1. The V gene end was trimmed by 1 base and the J gene end by 6 bases; junction bases not matched to a gene: 1. The CDR3 runs 13 residues. CDR1 SGHTA and CDR2 FQGTGA come from the germline V gene. The CDR3 loop is CASSLKGADTQYF. For the CDR3, the DNA is TGTGCCAGCAGCTTAAAGGGGGCGGATACGCAGTATTTT.

The V call is TRBV21-1, the J call TRBJ2-3; the table's D gene call, TRBD2, was not cross checked with the DNA. TRBV21-1 is termed a pseudogene. The CDR3 contains 18 residues. The CDR3 nucleotides read TGTGCCAGCAGCAAAGAGACTAGCGGGGGGTCTAGCACAGATACGCAGTATTTT. Its translation: CASSKETSGGSSTDTQYF.

This sequence joins TRBV6-2 or TRBV6-3 and TRBJ1-2; weak D call: TRBD1 (5 bases). The CDR3 extends over 16 amino acids. Trimming took off 3 bases at V and 6 bases at J, with 20 bases between the two ends. CDR1 is MNHEY, CDR2 SVGEGT, per germline. CDR3 DNA sequence: TGTGCCAGCAGTTATTTCGGGCAGGGAGCCGGTGATGGCTACACCTTC. Protein: CASSYFGQGAGDGYTF.

J is TRBJ2-1 and V is TRBV19; 12 bases agree with TRBD2. The CDR3 contains 21 residues. Germline CDR1 LNHDA, CDR2 SQIVND (reference sequence). V gave up 4 bases and J gave up 7 bases; unmatched junction bases: 23. The DNA for the CDR3 is TGTGCCAGTAGTACACTCCCGTTAGCGACTAGCGGGAGTAGAGTTTTGAATGAGCAGTTCTTC. Encoded protein: CASSTLPLATSGSRVLNEQFF. Using reference TRBV19 and TRBJ2-1 for the parts outside the CDR3, the full variable domain is DGGITQSPKYLFRKEGQNVTLSCEQNLNHDAMYWYRQDPGQGLRLIYYSQIVNDFQKGDIAEGYSVSREKKESFPLTVTSAQKNPTAFYLCASSTLPLATSGSRVLNEQFFGPGTRLTVL.

The V call is TRBV28, the J call TRBJ1-5; possible D gene TRBD1, 5 bases. The CDR3 contains 16 residues. V was pared by 5 bases and J by 5 bases, with 19 bases between. Germline CDR1 reads MDHEN; CDR2 reads SYDVKM. CDR3 sequence (DNA): TGTGCCAGCAGTCCTGGCAAGAAGGGGAAGTATCAGCCCCAGCATTTT. Protein sequence: CASSPGKKGKYQPQHF.

This clone was seen at least ten times. The chain uses TRBV6-5 and TRBJ1-3, with D hard to call. The CDR3 is 15 amino acids. V lost 6 bases, J lost 4 bases, and 16 bases lay in between. Per germline, CDR1 MNHEY and CDR2 SVGAGI. The CDR3, as DNA: TGTGCCAGCAGCCGCACGACGGTCCGCGGAAACACCATATATTTT. Encoded protein: CASSRTTVRGNTIYF.

The CDR3 nucleotides are TGTGCCAGCAGCGTAACCCCAGGGATTGAAGCCAAAAACATTCAGTACTTC. Translating gives CASSVTPGIEAKNIQYF. The rearrangement uses TRBV9 and TRBJ2-4, with D possibly matching TRBD1 (5 bases). The ends were cut back, 1 base at V and 0 bases at J, with 14 bases in the middle. Germline V gene sequence: CDR1 SGDLS, CDR2 YYNGEE. The CDR3 sequence is 17 residues long. Looking up the rest from reference TRBV9 and TRBJ2-4 gives the full variable domain: DSGVTQTPKHLITATGQRVTLRCSPRSGDLSVYWYQQSLDQGLQFLIQYYNGEERAKGNILERFSAQQFPDLHSELNLSSLELGDSALYFCASSVTPGIEAKNIQYFGAGTRLSVL.

This clone appeared once. The chain couples TRBV5-1 to TRBJ2-2; D is unclear. V was pared by 0 bases and J by 4 bases, with 7 bases between. The CDR3 extends over 14 amino acids. Germline-derived CDR1 and CDR2 are SGHRS and YFSETQ. The CDR3 reads CASSLGSITGELFF. CDR3 nucleotides: TGCGCCAGCAGCTTGGGATCCATCACCGGGGAGCTGTTTTTT.

The chain is built from TRBV6-5 and TRBJ2-5; TRBD1 matches 7 bases. The CDR3 contains 15 residues. V lost 3 bases to trimming and J lost 5 bases; unmatched junction nucleotides: 9. Germline CDR1 MNHEY, CDR2 SVGAGI. CDR3 nucleotides: TGTGCCAGCAGTTATCGACAGGGCGGTGTGGAGACCCAGTACTTC. Its translation is CASSYRQGGVETQYF.

CDR3 residues: CASSLSGNTDTQYF. The CDR3 nucleotides are TGTGCCAGCAGTCTTAGCGGGAACACAGATACGCAGTATTTT. The chain links TRBV6-4 to TRBJ2-3; TRBD2 matches at 8 bases. CDR1 and CDR2 from the germline V gene are MRHNA and SNTAGT. Losses at the gene ends were 5 bases for V and 2 bases for J; bases not matched to a gene: 3. The CDR3 length is 14 residues.

J is TRBJ2-7 and V is TRBV14; D is undetermined. This CDR3 region has 12 residues. Trimming shortened V by 0 bases and J by 4 bases, and 4 bases separated the two germline ends. Germline V lookup: CDR1 SGHDN, CDR2 FVKESK. CDR3 nucleotides: TGTGCCAGCAGCCAAGACCGGTACGAGCAGTACTTC. Translated, it gives CASSQDRYEQYF.

This clone showed up just a few times. J is TRBJ1-5 and V is TRBV10-3, with TRBD1 matching 7 bases. With 6 bases clipped from V and 3 bases from J, the junction kept 5 bases outside the gene matches. Germline-derived CDR1 and CDR2 are ENHRY and SYGVKD. The CDR3 loop spans 14 amino acids. The CDR3 region is CAISPGQYNQPQHF. For the CDR3, the DNA is TGTGCCATCAGCCCGGGACAGTACAATCAGCCCCAGCATTTT.

The chain recombines TRBV30 with TRBJ1-1, with no clear D. Germline V gene lookup returns CDR1 GTSNPN and CDR2 SVGIG (reference sequence). The CDR3 is 15 amino acids. V lost 3 bases and J 0 bases, leaving 14 bases between the germline ends. The chain's CDR3 is CAWRQAGRLNTEAFF. The CDR3, as DNA: TGTGCCTGGAGGCAGGCCGGCAGGTTGAACACTGAAGCTTTCTTT.

The J gene is TRBJ1-2, the V gene TRBV19; the match to TRBD1 covers 7 bases. Trimming took 6 bases from V and 4 from J; bases not matched to a gene: 5. CDR3 length: 13 amino acids. The germline V gene has CDR1 LNHDA and CDR2 SQIVND (reference sequence). The CDR3 loop reads CASSAGTVYGYTF. CDR3 nucleotides: TGTGCCAGTAGCGCCGGGACAGTCTATGGCTACACCTTC.

V gene TRBV7-9 combines with J gene TRBJ2-4; D gene ambiguous. The CDR3 sequence is 12 residues long. V was pared by 5 bases and J by 6 bases, with 8 bases between. CDR1 SEHNR and CDR2 FQNEAQ come from the germline V gene (reference sequence). This CDR3 reads CASSLITNIQYF. The CDR3 bases are TGTGCCAGCAGCCTAATCACAAACATTCAGTACTTC.

The CDR3 reads CASSISGANVLTF. The DNA for the CDR3 is TGTGCCAGCAGCATCTCTGGGGCCAACGTCCTGACTTTC. This chain connects TRBV6-2 or TRBV6-3 to TRBJ2-6, with D unclear. V was cut by 6 bases and J by 0 bases, with 3 bases left in between. There are 13 residues in the CDR3. Germline assignment: CDR1 MNHEY and CDR2 SVGEGT.

The chain employs TRBV24-1 and TRBJ2-1; 9 nucleotides match TRBD1. CDR3 size: 15 residues. CDR1 KGHDR and CDR2 SFDVKD come from the germline V gene. V was clipped by 3 bases and J by 6 bases; unmatched bases: 5. CDR3: CATSDATGGRNEQFF. The CDR3 nucleotides are TGTGCCACCAGTGATGCTACAGGGGGCCGCAATGAGCAGTTCTTC.

The chain has TRBV5-6 and TRBJ2-5; D gene unclear. The CDR3 covers 13 residues. The V gene lost 0 bases and the J gene lost 5 bases, with 8 bases spanning the gap. Germline V gene data show CDR1 as SGHDT and CDR2 as YYEEEE. The CDR3 here is CASSLALGETQYF. CDR3 nucleotide sequence: TGTGCCAGCAGCTTGGCCTTGGGGGAGACCCAGTACTTC.

This clone has only a few counts. The chain joins TRBV30 to TRBJ2-3; 9 bases map to TRBD2. V lost 0 bases to trimming and J lost 0 bases; unmatched junction nucleotides: 19. In germline, CDR1 is GTSNPN, CDR2 SVGIG (reference sequence). There are 21 residues in the CDR3. CDR3 residues: CAWSVFLSFSGRILSTDTQYF. The CDR3 DNA sequence: TGTGCCTGGAGTGTTTTTCTGTCGTTCAGCGGGAGGATATTGAGCACAGATACGCAGTATTTT.

This chain links TRBV19 with TRBJ1-6, with TRBD1 matching 7 bases. Germline assignment: CDR1 LNHDA and CDR2 SQIVND (reference sequence). J lost 11 bases, V lost 4 bases, and 8 bases had no gene match. This CDR3 is built from 14 residues. In DNA, the CDR3 is TGTGCCAGTAGTAAAGACAGGGAATCGACACCCCTCCACTTT. Its translation is CASSKDRESTPLHF.

The CDR3 sequence: CASSALTGKHTEAFF. The CDR3 region has the DNA TGTGCCAGCAGTGCTCTGACAGGGAAGCACACTGAAGCTTTCTTT. This rearrangement joins TRBV25-1 to TRBJ1-1; 7 bases map to TRBD1. CDR1 MGHDK and CDR2 SYGVNS come from the germline V gene. The CDR3 is made up of 15 amino acids. Unmatched junction bases numbered 8, after V lost 4 bases and J lost 3 bases.

CDR3 DNA sequence: TGTGCTAGTGGTTCTGGTATGAACACTGAAGCTTTCTTT. Protein sequence: CASGSGMNTEAFF. The chain is built from TRBV12-5 and TRBJ1-1; unclear D gene. Germline CDR1 and CDR2: LGHNT and FRNRAP. The V gene lost 4 bases and the J gene lost 0 bases, with 6 bases spanning the gap. The CDR3 has 13 amino acids.

This chain links TRBV5-4 with TRBJ1-1; D uncertain. Germline V lookup: CDR1 SGHNT, CDR2 YYREEE (reference sequence). This CDR3 is 13 amino acids long. Trimming cost V 4 bases and J 0 bases, with 7 bases left between them. In DNA form, the CDR3 reads TGTGCCAGCAGCGACGGGATGAACACTGAAGCTTTCTTT. This translates into CASSDGMNTEAFF.

This chain connects TRBV24-1 to TRBJ2-2, with D maybe TRBD1 (6 bases). Trimming removed 2 bases at V and 4 bases at J, with 10 bases between. This CDR3 has 15 amino acids. Germline V gene data show CDR1 as KGHDR and CDR2 as SFDVKD. The CDR3 region has the DNA TGTGCCACCAGTGATTACAGGGAAAGCACCGGGGAGCTGTTTTTT. Translation: CATSDYRESTGELFF.

The chain recombines TRBV7-9 with TRBJ2-1; D is ambiguous. Germline values: CDR1 SEHNR, CDR2 FQNEAQ (reference sequence). V gave up 1 base and J gave up 9 bases, with 13 bases separating them. This CDR3 spans 14 amino acids. The CDR3 DNA reads as TGTGCCAGCAGCTTAGGCCGACTGGTTCGTGAGCAGTTCTTC. As protein: CASSLGRLVREQFF.

The chain links TRBV18 to TRBJ2-1; tentative D call: TRBD2 (7 bases). CDR3 length equals 16 residues. In germline, CDR1 is KGHSH, CDR2 LQKENI. V dropped 5 bases and J dropped 6 bases, with 20 bases sitting between them. CDR3 in DNA: TGTGCCAGCTCAAAATCCTGGGGGGGGCCGGGCAATGAGCAGTTCTTC. It codes for CASSKSWGGPGNEQFF.

This clone has just one count. The gene calls are TRBV6-2 or TRBV6-3 and TRBJ2-7, with a possible D match to TRBD1 (6 bases). CDR1 is MNHEY and CDR2 is SVGEGT in the germline V gene. Trimming cost V 0 bases and J 1 base, with 10 bases left between them. The CDR3 sequence is 15 residues long. The CDR3 sequence: CASSYSRDTSYEQYV. CDR3 nucleotides: TGTGCCAGCAGTTACTCGAGGGACACTTCCTACGAGCAGTACGTC.